These 16 T cell receptor beta chains were all obtained from the same sample, sequenced in a study of cytomegalovirus exposure and HLA in healthy donors. PCR amplification relied on 60 Vbeta primers (plus 13 Jbeta primers). Sequencing was performed with immunoSEQ multiplex PCR; in TCRdb, only in-frame clones are kept and a portion is missing. Of around 200,000 clones in the sample, around 79% are singletons; the top ten hold around 0.2%. Sequencing input: PBMCs. These receptors came from a girl aged 2-10 years in good health and CMV-seronegative.

The chain combines TRBV19 with TRBJ2-1; TRBD2 aligns across 11 bases. Germline lookup yields CDR1 LNHDA and CDR2 SQIVND (reference sequence). The J segment lost 4 bases and the V segment lost 4 bases, leaving 0 bases of the junction unmatched. The CDR3 contains 14 residues. CDR3 region: CASSTSGRYNEQFF. CDR3 sequence (DNA): TGTGCCAGTAGTACTAGCGGGAGGTACAATGAGCAGTTCTTC.

The rearrangement uses TRBV27 and TRBJ1-2; TRBD1 matches 9 bases. The CDR3 extends over 13 amino acids. Trimming cost V 10 bases and J 8 bases; bases outside gene matches: 11. Germline CDR1 and CDR2: MNHEY and SMNVEV (reference sequence). The CDR3 nucleotides are TGTGCCACCGCGGCCGGGACAGGGAACGGCTACACCTTC. This gives the protein CATAAGTGNGYTF.

J is TRBJ1-2 and V is TRBV5-6, with D tentatively TRBD1 (6 bases). Germline lookup yields CDR1 SGHDT and CDR2 YYEEEE. V shed 2 bases and J shed 8 bases, with 28 bases lying between them. The CDR3 totals 18 residues. CDR3 coding DNA: TGTGCCAGCAGCTTTTTCGGGCAGGGGTGGGGTATAGGTGGCGGCTACACCTTC. Translation gives CASSFFGQGWGIGGGYTF.

Regarding this clone: The junction and the germline gene differ at one end; a read error may be behind it. The chain joins TRBV5-1 to TRBJ2-7, with 11 bases that match TRBD1. The CDR3 is made up of 13 amino acids. Germline-derived CDR1 and CDR2 are SGHRS and YFSETQ. CDR3 sequence (DNA): TGCGCCAGCAGCTTGGGGGGACAGGGGGTTAAAGGATTC. Its protein product is CASSLGGQGVKGF. Full variable domain (rest looked up from reference TRBV5-1 and TRBJ2-7): KAGVTQTPRYLIKTRGQQVTLSCSPISGHRSVSWYQQTPGQGLQFLFEYFSETQRNKGNFPGRFSGRQFSNSRSEMNVSTLELGDSALYLCASSLGGQGVKGFGPGTRLTVT.

The chain uses TRBV7-9 and TRBJ1-2; no definite D call. There are 11 residues in the CDR3. V lost 3 bases and J lost 5, with 4 bases in between. CDR1 and CDR2 (germline): SEHNR, FQNEAQ (reference sequence). The CDR3 DNA reads as TGTGCCAGCAGCTTGGAGTATGGCTACACCTTC. The encoded protein is CASSLEYGYTF.

V is TRBV14 and J is TRBJ1-1, with TRBD1 matching over 7 bases. Germline V CDR1 and CDR2: SGHDN, FVKESK. Trimming cost V 0 bases and J 6 bases; bases outside gene matches: 13. This CDR3 has 17 amino acids. The CDR3 sequence is CASSQDLGGMTMAEAFF. Here the CDR3 DNA reads TGTGCCAGCAGCCAAGACCTAGGGGGCATGACGATGGCTGAAGCTTTCTTT.

The chain links TRBV12-5 to TRBJ1-2; D is ambiguous. Germline V gene data show CDR1 as LGHNT and CDR2 as FRNRAP. The CDR3 totals 17 residues. The V and J ends lost 5 bases and 5 bases respectively, with 24 bases between them. CDR3 in DNA: TGTGCTAGTGGTCCCGGTCTGCTTGACATACCAGAGTATGGCTACACCTTC. The encoded protein is CASGPGLLDIPEYGYTF.

The chain couples TRBV9 to TRBJ1-2, with D unresolved. The CDR3 extends over 13 amino acids. CDR1 and CDR2 from the germline V gene are SGDLS and YYNGEE. Deletions cut 4 bases from V and 6 bases from J, with 13 bases between. CDR3 sequence reads: CASSPGGFDGYTF. CDR3 in DNA: TGTGCCAGCAGCCCTGGCGGATTTGATGGCTACACCTTC.

The chain combines TRBV5-1 with TRBJ2-3; 9 bases fit TRBD2. CDR3 length: 15 amino acids. J gave up 4 bases and V 1 base, and 4 bases lay outside the gene matches. Germline V gives CDR1 SGHRS, CDR2 YFSETQ. The DNA for the CDR3 is TGCGCCAGCAGCTTGCAGCGGGGGGCCTCAGATACGCAGTATTTT. As protein: CASSLQRGASDTQYF.

This chain uses TRBV6-5 with TRBJ1-1, with 8 bases lining up with TRBD1. The V and J ends lost 8 bases and 8 bases, in that order; junction bases with no gene match: 4. This CDR3 spans 11 amino acids. Germline V lookup: CDR1 MNHEY, CDR2 SVGAGI. The CDR3 coding sequence is TGTGCCAGCTACCGGGACAGGGAAGCTTTCTTT. Amino acid sequence: CASYRDREAFF.

The V gene is TRBV6-6, the J gene TRBJ1-1; 9 bases line up with TRBD1. CDR3 size: 14 residues. In germline, CDR1 is MNHNY, CDR2 SVGAGI (reference sequence). V shed 5 bases and J 5 bases; nucleotides not matched to a gene: 6. The CDR3 is CASSTPQGATEAFF. The CDR3 DNA reads as TGTGCCAGCAGTACCCCACAGGGGGCAACTGAAGCTTTCTTT.

The chain recombines TRBV11-3 with TRBJ2-1; TRBD2 matches 12 bases. Unmatched junction bases numbered 3, after V lost 2 bases and J lost 7 bases. This CDR3 contains 15 residues. CDR1 is SGHNT, CDR2 YENEEA, per germline. In DNA form, the CDR3 reads TGTGCCAGCAGCTTACGGCTAGCGGGAGGGAATGAGCAGTTCTTC. Protein: CASSLRLAGGNEQFF.

The rearrangement joins TRBV10-3 to TRBJ2-7; 10 nucleotides agree with TRBD2. V trimming: 2 bases; J trimming: 2 bases; junction bases outside the gene matches: 15. This CDR3 is 19 amino acids long. Germline V CDR1 and CDR2: ENHRY, SYGVKD. CDR3 bases: TGTGCCATCAGTGAGGCGTCTAGCGGGAGTTCGAGAGGGACCTACGAGCAGTACTTC. Protein: CAISEASSGSSRGTYEQYF.

V gene TRBV5-1 combines with J gene TRBJ2-5; D is possibly TRBD2 (6 bases). This CDR3 comprises 13 residues. The germline V and J ends were trimmed by 3 bases and 3 bases, with 9 bases remaining between them. The germline gives CDR1 SGHRS, CDR2 YFSETQ. In DNA form, the CDR3 reads TGCGCCAGCAGCTCCGGCGGGGAAGAGACCCAGTACTTC. The encoded protein is CASSSGGEETQYF.

The chain carries TRBV28 and TRBJ1-1; no firm D call. The CDR3 sequence is 14 residues long. The V gene's germline CDR1 is MDHEN and CDR2 SYDVKM. Trimming stripped 2 bases from V and 4 bases from J, with 11 bases between. CDR3 nucleotide sequence: TGTGCCAGCAGTTTACGCCCCGGAGGCACTGAAGCTTTCTTT. This codes for CASSLRPGGTEAFF.

CDR3 in DNA: TGCGCCAGCAGCTCACCCGGGACTACCTACGAGCAGTACTTC. It specifies CASSSPGTTYEQYF. The V call is TRBV5-1, the J call TRBJ2-7, with TRBD2 identical over 7 bases. Trimming cost V 3 bases and J 2 bases; bases outside gene matches: 5. Germline V lookup: CDR1 SGHRS, CDR2 YFSETQ. This CDR3 comprises 14 residues.